This is a list of T cell receptor beta chains from one sample in a study of cytomegalovirus exposure and HLA in healthy donors. The protocol was immunoSEQ multiplex PCR, while the TCRdb copy is restricted to in-frame clones and leaves out a portion. This sample yields about 160,000 clones, of which about three quarters are seen a single time; under 2.5% belongs to the top ten. The sample comprised PBMCs. All receptors derive from a female donor in good health and CMV-seronegative. CDR3s include the opening cysteine and the closing phenylalanine or tryptophan. Fields, in order: D gene, clone size, V gene, J gene, CDR3 DNA, CDR3 protein. The D gene is left open where the match is weak. Part of the rows lack a size; the others show once, few, many or a class for expanded clones.

D gene: TRBD1
clone size: .
V gene: TRBV7-3
J gene: TRBJ1-1
CDR3 DNA: TGTGCCAGCAGCCCACAGGGGAGTCGAACTGAAGCTTTCTTT
CDR3 protein: CASSPQGSRTEAFF

D gene: .
clone size: .
V gene: TRBV5-1
J gene: TRBJ2-1
CDR3 DNA: TGCGCCAGCAGCTCCATGTTTTTTTCTGAGCAGTTCTTC
CDR3 protein: CASSSMFFSEQFF

D gene: .
clone size: .
V gene: TRBV29-1
J gene: TRBJ1-2
CDR3 DNA: TGCAGCGTGTCGGTCACCCCAGGGGCTAACTATGGCTACACCTTC
CDR3 protein: CSVSVTPGANYGYTF

D gene: TRBD2
clone size: .
V gene: TRBV19
J gene: TRBJ2-5
CDR3 DNA: TGTGCCAGTAGCCCAGGGACTAGCGGCCAAGAGACCCAGTACTTC
CDR3 protein: CASSPGTSGQETQYF

D gene: TRBD2
clone size: few
V gene: TRBV2
J gene: TRBJ2-3
CDR3 DNA: TGTGCCAGCGAAAAGTGGGGGGGAACAGATACGCAGTATTTT
CDR3 protein: CASEKWGGTDTQYF

D gene: TRBD1
clone size: .
V gene: TRBV29-1
J gene: TRBJ2-5
CDR3 DNA: TGCAGCGTTTCCGGGACAGGGCTAGTCGGGGAGACCCAGTACTTC
CDR3 protein: CSVSGTGLVGETQYF

D gene: .
clone size: .
V gene: TRBV6-1
J gene: TRBJ1-5
CDR3 DNA: TGTGCCAGCACTGGACAGTGGGATCAGCCCCAGCATTTT
CDR3 protein: CASTGQWDQPQHF

D gene: TRBD1
clone size: .
V gene: TRBV19
J gene: TRBJ1-2
CDR3 DNA: TGTGCCAGTAGTCCCCCGGGACAGGGGGCTTACTATGGCTACACCTTC
CDR3 protein: CASSPPGQGAYYGYTF

D gene: TRBD2
clone size: .
V gene: TRBV9
J gene: TRBJ2-3
CDR3 DNA: TGTGCCAGCAGCGTAGGAAGCGGGGGGGCCGCAGATACGCAGTATTTT
CDR3 protein: CASSVGSGGAADTQYF

D gene: .
clone size: .
V gene: TRBV7-9
J gene: TRBJ1-4
CDR3 DNA: TGTGCCAGCAGCGCAAGCCTTAATGTTGAAAAACTGTTTTTT
CDR3 protein: CASSASLNVEKLFF

D gene: .
clone size: .
V gene: TRBV7-9
J gene: TRBJ1-1
CDR3 DNA: TGTGCCAGCAGCTTAGTCGAGACTGAAGCTTTCTTT
CDR3 protein: CASSLVETEAFF

D gene: TRBD1
clone size: .
V gene: TRBV27
J gene: TRBJ1-1
CDR3 DNA: TGTGCCAGCAGGAGACAGGGGCGCACTGAAGCTTTCTTT
CDR3 protein: CASRRQGRTEAFF

D gene: .
clone size: .
V gene: TRBV6-1
J gene: TRBJ1-1
CDR3 DNA: TGTGCCAGCAGTGATTACGAGAGAACTGAAGCTTTCTTT
CDR3 protein: CASSDYERTEAFF

D gene: TRBD1
clone size: .
V gene: TRBV10-3
J gene: TRBJ1-4
CDR3 DNA: TGTGCCATCAGTCGGGGGACAGGGGGTACTAATGAAAAACTGTTTTTT
CDR3 protein: CAISRGTGGTNEKLFF

D gene: .
clone size: .
V gene: TRBV7-3
J gene: TRBJ2-1
CDR3 DNA: TGTGCCAGCAGCTTCTCGGGGTCCAATGAGCAGTTCTTC
CDR3 protein: CASSFSGSNEQFF

D gene: TRBD1
clone size: .
V gene: TRBV11-2
J gene: TRBJ2-7
CDR3 DNA: TGTGCCAGCAGCCTTACAGGGGTGGGGGTATACGAGCAGTACTTC
CDR3 protein: CASSLTGVGVYEQYF

D gene: .
clone size: .
V gene: TRBV5-1
J gene: TRBJ1-2
CDR3 DNA: TGCGCCAGCAGCACCGACGGACAGACCTATGGCTACACCTTC
CDR3 protein: CASSTDGQTYGYTF

D gene: TRBD2
clone size: .
V gene: TRBV7-3
J gene: TRBJ2-7
CDR3 DNA: TGTGCCAGCAGCTTAAGGGGGGGTTTCTCCTACGAGCAGTACTTC
CDR3 protein: CASSLRGGFSYEQYF

D gene: .
clone size: .
V gene: TRBV5-4
J gene: TRBJ2-5
CDR3 DNA: TGTGCCTGGGAGCGACCCCAAGAGACCCAGTACTTC
CDR3 protein: CAWERPQETQYF

D gene: .
clone size: few
V gene: TRBV5-4
J gene: TRBJ1-4
CDR3 DNA: TGTGCCAGCAGCTTGGGCCGGGGAAAACTGTTTTTT
CDR3 protein: CASSLGRGKLFF

D gene: TRBD1
clone size: .
V gene: TRBV5-1
J gene: TRBJ1-1
CDR3 DNA: TGCGCCAGCAGCGGAACAGGGGTCACTGAAGCTTTCTTT
CDR3 protein: CASSGTGVTEAFF

D gene: TRBD2
clone size: .
V gene: TRBV7-9
J gene: TRBJ2-7
CDR3 DNA: TGTGCCAGCAGCTCTAGCGGGAGTTCCTACGAGCAGTACTTC
CDR3 protein: CASSSSGSSYEQYF

D gene: .
clone size: .
V gene: TRBV11-2
J gene: TRBJ1-6
CDR3 DNA: TGTGCCAGCAGCTTACCCCTAGAATGGCATTCACCCCTCCACTTT
CDR3 protein: CASSLPLEWHSPLHF

D gene: .
clone size: .
V gene: TRBV18
J gene: TRBJ1-4
CDR3 DNA: TGTGCCAGCTCACCCATCGACAGAACTGGCGAAAAACTGTTTTTT
CDR3 protein: CASSPIDRTGEKLFF

D gene: TRBD1
clone size: once
V gene: TRBV10-3
J gene: TRBJ2-7
CDR3 DNA: TGTGCCATCAGGGCCGAGACAGGGGGCTTCTACGAGCAGTACTTC
CDR3 protein: CAIRAETGGFYEQYF

D gene: .
clone size: few
V gene: TRBV11-2
J gene: TRBJ2-7
CDR3 DNA: TGTGCCAGCAGCTTATCGACAGGCCCCTACGAGCAGTACTTC
CDR3 protein: CASSLSTGPYEQYF

D gene: TRBD2
clone size: .
V gene: TRBV11-1
J gene: TRBJ2-3
CDR3 DNA: TGTGCCAGCAGCCTACTAGCGGGAGTCACAGATACGCAGTATTTT
CDR3 protein: CASSLLAGVTDTQYF

D gene: .
clone size: .
V gene: TRBV27
J gene: TRBJ2-7
CDR3 DNA: TGTGCCAGCAGTACCAGGGGTAGTATATACGAGCAGTACTTC
CDR3 protein: CASSTRGSIYEQYF

D gene: TRBD1
clone size: .
V gene: TRBV6-6
J gene: TRBJ2-5
CDR3 DNA: TGTGCCAGCAGGGATACAGGGGTGGGAAAGACCCAGTACTTC
CDR3 protein: CASRDTGVGKTQYF